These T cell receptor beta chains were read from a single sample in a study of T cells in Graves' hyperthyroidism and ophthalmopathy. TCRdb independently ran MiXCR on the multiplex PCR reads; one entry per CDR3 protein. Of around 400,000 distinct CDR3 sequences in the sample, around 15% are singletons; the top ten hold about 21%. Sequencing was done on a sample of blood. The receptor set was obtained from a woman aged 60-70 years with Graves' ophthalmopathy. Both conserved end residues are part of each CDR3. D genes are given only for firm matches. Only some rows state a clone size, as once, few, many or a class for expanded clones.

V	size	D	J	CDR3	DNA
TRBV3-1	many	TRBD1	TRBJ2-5	CASSPVRGPQETQYF	TGTGCCAGCAGCCCTGTCAGGGGGCCCCAAGAGACCCAGTACTTC
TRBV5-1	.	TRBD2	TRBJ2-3	CASSLGGVSSDTQYF	TGCGCCAGCAGCCTGGGAGGGGTTTCTTCAGATACGCAGTATTTT
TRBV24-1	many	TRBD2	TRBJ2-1	CATSDSSSGRGYEQFF	TGTGCCACCAGTGATTCCTCTAGCGGGAGAGGCTATGAGCAGTTCTTC
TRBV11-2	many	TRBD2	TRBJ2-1	CASSNPGGIGGRAQGEQFF	TGTGCCAGCAGTAACCCTGGGGGAATTGGCGGGAGGGCCCAGGGTGAGCAGTTCTTC
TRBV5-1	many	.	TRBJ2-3	CASSLAVTDAGDTQYF	TGCGCCAGCAGCTTGGCGGTTACCGACGCAGGAGATACGCAGTATTTT
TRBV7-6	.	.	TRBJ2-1	CASSLGVWRESSYNEQFF	TGTGCCAGCAGCTTAGGGGTATGGAGGGAGAGCTCCTACAATGAGCAGTTCTTC
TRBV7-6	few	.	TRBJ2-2	CASVAYTGELFF	TGTGCCAGCGTGGCTTACACCGGGGAGCTGTTTTTT
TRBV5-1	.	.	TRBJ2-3	CASSLGVADTQYF	TGCGCCAGCAGCTTGGGGGTGGCAGATACGCAGTATTTT
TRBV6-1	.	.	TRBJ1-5	CASRDTLSNQPQHF	TGTGCCAGCCGGGACACCCTTAGCAATCAGCCCCAGCATTTT
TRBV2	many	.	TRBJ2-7	CASNYDRSAYEQYF	TGTGCCAGTAACTACGACAGGTCCGCCTACGAGCAGTACTTC
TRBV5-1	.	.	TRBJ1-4	CASSLERGGGEKLFF	TGCGCCAGCAGCTTGGAACGGGGGGGGGGCGAAAAACTGTTTTTT
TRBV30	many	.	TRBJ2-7	CAWSVVSSYEQYF	TGTGCCTGGAGTGTAGTTAGCTCCTACGAGCAGTACTTC
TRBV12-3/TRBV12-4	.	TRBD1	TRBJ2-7	CTSSNYRGTPREQYF	TGTACCAGCAGTAACTACAGGGGGACCCCACGCGAGCAGTACTTC
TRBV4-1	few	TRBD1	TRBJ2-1	CASSLYWGQGFNEQFF	TGCGCCAGCAGCCTATATTGGGGACAGGGGTTCAATGAGCAGTTCTTC
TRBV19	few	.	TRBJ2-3	CASEGSTDTQYF	TGTGCCAGCGAGGGGAGCACAGATACGCAGTATTTT
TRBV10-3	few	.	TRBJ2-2	CAISEAGHTGELFF	TGTGCCATCAGTGAGGCGGGTCACACCGGGGAGCTGTTTTTT
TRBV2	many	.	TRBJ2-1	CASRELVSSYNEQFF	TGTGCCAGCCGTGAACTAGTAAGCTCCTACAATGAGCAGTTCTTC
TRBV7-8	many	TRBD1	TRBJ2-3	CASSPGQGFPTDTQYF	TGTGCCAGCAGCCCCGGACAGGGTTTTCCCACAGATACGCAGTATTTT
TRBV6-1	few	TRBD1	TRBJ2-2	CASSPYRGDTGELFF	TGTGCCAGCAGTCCCTACAGGGGGGACACCGGGGAGCTGTTTTTT
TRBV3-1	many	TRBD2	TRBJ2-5	CASTLKAGGMTRETQYF	TGTGCCAGCACCTTAAAGGCGGGAGGAATGACCCGGGAGACCCAGTACTTC
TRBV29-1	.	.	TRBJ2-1	CSVVPRRGEQFF	TGCAGCGTTGTGCCTAGAAGGGGTGAGCAGTTCTTC
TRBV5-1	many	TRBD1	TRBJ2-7	CASATGGYEQYF	TGCGCCAGCGCGACAGGGGGATACGAGCAGTACTTC
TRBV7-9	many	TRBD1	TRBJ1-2	CASSLVGAGGHYGYTF	TGTGCCAGCAGCTTAGTAGGTGCAGGGGGCCACTATGGCTACACCTTC
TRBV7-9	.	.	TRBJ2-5	CASSLSGYPSETQYF	TGTGCCAGCAGCCTGTCGGGCTATCCGTCGGAGACCCAGTACTTC
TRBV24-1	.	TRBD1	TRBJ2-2	CATSDQGATTGELFF	TGTGCCACCAGTGATCAGGGGGCTACCACCGGGGAGCTGTTTTTT
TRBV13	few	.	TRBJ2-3	CASSLAGPGHQQYF	TGTGCCAGCAGCTTAGCGGGGCCCGGGCATCAGCAGTATTTT
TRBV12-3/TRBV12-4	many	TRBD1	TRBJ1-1	CASSRETGGNTEAFF	TGTGCCAGCAGTCGGGAGACAGGGGGAAACACTGAAGCTTTCTTT
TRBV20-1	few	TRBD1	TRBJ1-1	CSASLGQGNTEAFF	TGCAGTGCTAGTCTCGGACAGGGGAACACTGAAGCTTTCTTT
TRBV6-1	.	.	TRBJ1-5	CASTTGSQPQHF	TGTGCCAGCACCACAGGGTCCCAGCCCCAGCATTTT
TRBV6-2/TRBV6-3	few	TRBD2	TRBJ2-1	CASSPTSGSKGEQFF	TGTGCCAGCAGCCCCACTAGCGGGAGTAAAGGTGAGCAGTTCTTC
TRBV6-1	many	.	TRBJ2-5	CASSRRETQYF	TGTGCCAGCAGTCGCCGGGAGACCCAGTACTTC
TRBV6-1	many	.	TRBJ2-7	CATRSVDWGSYEQYF	TGTGCCACCCGGAGTGTGGACTGGGGGTCCTACGAGCAGTACTTC
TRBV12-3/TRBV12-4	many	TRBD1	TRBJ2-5	CASSFWDSGSETQYF	TGTGCCAGCAGTTTCTGGGACAGTGGTAGCGAGACCCAGTACTTC
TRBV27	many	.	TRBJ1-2	CASSFRAGDGYTF	TGTGCCAGCAGTTTTCGGGCAGGGGATGGCTACACCTTC
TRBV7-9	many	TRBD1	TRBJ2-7	CASSPTGASSYEQYF	TGTGCCAGCAGCCCAACAGGGGCCAGCTCCTACGAGCAGTACTTC
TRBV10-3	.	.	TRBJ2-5	CAIRGGLGVETQYF	TGTGCCATCAGAGGGGGTCTAGGGGTCGAGACCCAGTACTTC
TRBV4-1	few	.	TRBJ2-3	CASSQDPVTDTQYF	TGCGCCAGCAGCCAAGACCCCGTAACAGATACGCAGTATTTT
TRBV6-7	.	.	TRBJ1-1	CASSYFRQAKNTEAFF	TGTGCCAGCAGTTACTTCAGACAGGCCAAGAACACTGAAGCTTTCTTT
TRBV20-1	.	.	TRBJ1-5	CSATDLDSNQPQHF	TGCAGTGCCACCGACTTGGACAGCAATCAGCCCCAGCATTTT
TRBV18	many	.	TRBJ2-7	CASSNGIYLHEQYF	TGTGCCAGCTCAAATGGGATTTATCTTCACGAGCAGTACTTC